These 10 T cell receptor beta chains originate from one sample sequenced in a study of T cells in Graves' hyperthyroidism and ophthalmopathy. It was RNA transcripts that yielded the amplified TCR beta CDR3 regions. An initial round of RT-PCR targeting the TCR CDR3 relied on the HTBI primer set. TCRdb itself ran the multiplex PCR reads through MiXCR, one entry per CDR3 protein. The sample records hundreds of thousands of distinct CDR3 sequences, approximately 15% being singletons. The sequenced sample was blood. The origin of the receptors is a woman between 18 and 29 years old with Graves' hyperthyroidism.

The CDR3 here is CASSPTQGTTDTQYF. In DNA form, the CDR3 reads TGTGCCAGCAGCCCCACTCAGGGAACCACAGATACGCAGTATTTT. This chain links TRBV7-8 with TRBJ2-3; tentatively, D is TRBD1 (5 bases). Between the trimmed V and J ends, which lost 5 bases and 2 bases, there was a span of 14 bases. The germline gives CDR1 SGHVS, CDR2 FQNEAQ. This CDR3 is 15 amino acids long.

The V and J genes are TRBV6-1 and TRBJ2-7; D is uncertain. Germline CDR1 MNHNS, CDR2 SASEGT. This CDR3 is 16 amino acids long. V was cut by 5 bases and J by 0 bases, with 17 bases left in between. CDR3: CASSYTLLESSYEQYF. The CDR3 region has the DNA TGTGCCAGCAGTTATACGCTCCTGGAGAGCTCCTACGAGCAGTACTTC.

This clonotype was picked up a small number of times. J is TRBJ1-2 and V is TRBV11-2; 7 positions agree with TRBD1. Germline V gives CDR1 SGHAT, CDR2 FQNNGV. The CDR3 is made up of 14 amino acids. V lost 2 bases, J lost 11 bases, and 11 bases stayed unmatched. DNA for the CDR3: TGTGCCAGCAGCTTAAAAGGACAGGTCCTGGCTTACACCTTC. Translating gives CASSLKGQVLAYTF.

CDR3 nucleotide sequence: TGTGCCAGCAGAGACCCCGGGGGCCTCAATTCACCCCTCCACTTT. Translation gives CASRDPGGLNSPLHF. The chain is built from TRBV6-2 or TRBV6-3 and TRBJ1-6; D perhaps matches TRBD1 (6 bases). Germline lookup yields CDR1 MNHEY and CDR2 SVGEGT. Trimming cost V 6 bases and J 7 bases, with 16 bases left between them. There are 15 residues in the CDR3.

At least ten counts were recorded for this clonotype. V is TRBV6-1 and J is TRBJ2-7, with D unclear. The germline V gene has CDR1 MNHNS and CDR2 SASEGT. This CDR3 has 16 residues. V was trimmed by 0 bases and J by 3 bases, leaving 15 bases between them. CDR3 nucleotide sequence: TGTGCCAGCAGTGAAGCGGGTGGGCACTTACACTACGAGCAGTACTTC. It specifies CASSEAGGHLHYEQYF.

This clonotype was detected only a few times. The V and J genes are TRBV7-6 and TRBJ2-1; 16 bases align to TRBD2. V gave up 0 bases and J gave up 7 bases; unmatched junction bases: 12. Looked up from germline, CDR1 is SGHVS and CDR2 is FNYEAQ. The CDR3 covers 20 residues. CDR3 nucleotides: TGTGCCAGCAGCTTAGCGCCGGGACTAGCGGGAGGGCCGGTCCTTAATGAGCAGTTCTTC. Protein product: CASSLAPGLAGGPVLNEQFF. The variable domain in full, with the rest retrieved from reference TRBV7-6 and TRBJ2-1, is GAGVSQSPRYKVTKRGQDVALRCDPISGHVSLYWYRQALGQGPEFLTYFNYEAQQDKSGLPNDRFSAERPEGSISTLTIQRTEQRDSAMYRCASSLAPGLAGGPVLNEQFFGPGTRLTVL.

This clonotype occurred many times. J is TRBJ2-7 and V is TRBV28, with a possible D match to TRBD1 (6 bases). The ends were cut back, 6 bases at V and 4 bases at J, with 16 bases in the middle. Germline V lookup: CDR1 MDHEN, CDR2 SYDVKM. The CDR3 loop spans 14 amino acids. In DNA form, the CDR3 reads TGTGCCAGCAGCTATACAGGGTTCGGTTACGAGCAGTACTTC. Residues: CASSYTGFGYEQYF.

The rearrangement uses TRBV12-3 or TRBV12-4 and TRBJ2-2, with D possibly matching TRBD1 (5 bases). The CDR3 is 16 amino acids. V was shortened by 0 bases and J by 4 bases, with 12 bases between the two germline ends. CDR3 sequence: CASSLALGTGTGELFF. As DNA, the CDR3 is TGTGCCAGCAGTTTAGCGCTCGGTACAGGCACCGGGGAGCTGTTTTTT.

This clonotype has more than one count but fewer than ten. V is TRBV4-1 and J is TRBJ1-5; no clear D gene. V lost 1 base and J lost 4, with 8 bases in between. The CDR3 loop spans 14 amino acids. The V gene's germline CDR1 is MGHRA and CDR2 YSYEKL. The CDR3 spells CASSQVTDNQPQHF. The CDR3 DNA follows: TGCGCCAGCAGCCAAGTAACAGATAATCAGCCCCAGCATTTT.

A few counts support this clonotype. The CDR3 DNA sequence: TGCAGCGTCTTTGTTCGTTCGGGACAGGGGGTGTTCTATGGCTACACCTTC. This translates into CSVFVRSGQGVFYGYTF. The chain employs TRBV29-1 and TRBJ1-2; 11 bases are shared with TRBD1. Trimming cost V 6 bases and J 4 bases; bases outside gene matches: 16. The CDR3 contains 17 residues. Germline V gives CDR1 SQVTM, CDR2 ANQGSEA. Variable domain in full (rest from reference TRBV29-1 and TRBJ1-2): SAVISQKPSRDICQRGTSLTIQCQVDSQVTMMFWYRQQPGQSLTLIATANQGSEATYESGFVIDKFPISRPNLTFSTLTVSNMSPEDSSIYLCSVFVRSGQGVFYGYTFGSGTRLTVV.